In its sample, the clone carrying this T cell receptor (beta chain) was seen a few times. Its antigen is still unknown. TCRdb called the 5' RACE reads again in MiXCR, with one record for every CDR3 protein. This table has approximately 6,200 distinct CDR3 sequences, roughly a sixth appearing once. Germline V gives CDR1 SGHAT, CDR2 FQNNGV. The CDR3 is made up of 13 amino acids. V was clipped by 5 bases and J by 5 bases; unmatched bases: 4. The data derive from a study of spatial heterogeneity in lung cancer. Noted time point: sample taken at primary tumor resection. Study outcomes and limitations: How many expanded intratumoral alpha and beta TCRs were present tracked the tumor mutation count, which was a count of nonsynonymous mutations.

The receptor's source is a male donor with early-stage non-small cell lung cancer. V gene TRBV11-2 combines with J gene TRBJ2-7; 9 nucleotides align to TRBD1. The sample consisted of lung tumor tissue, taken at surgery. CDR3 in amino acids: CASSPGQGHEQYF. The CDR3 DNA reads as TGTGCCAGCAGCCCTGGACAGGGGCACGAGCAGTACTTC.